This TCR beta chain comes out of a study of shared clonotypes between healthy human individuals. The CDR3 consists of 15 residues. In germline, CDR1 is SGHAT, CDR2 FQNNGV. V was pared by 5 bases and J by 8 bases, with 18 bases between. The repertoire was sequenced with immunoSEQ multiplex PCR; TCRdb's copy has only in-frame clones and lacks some. This sample yields roughly 850,000 clones, of which 96% are seen a single time; about 0.21% belongs to the top ten. It was CD45RO-negative cells, positively selected for CCR7, that made up naive CD8 cells, with terminally differentiated effector memory CD45RA+ cells excluded.

Sequencing was carried out using naive CD8+ T cells sorted from blood. The chain combines TRBV11-2 with TRBJ1-4, with D hard to call. The sequence came from a young man in good health. CDR3 in DNA: TGTGCCAGCAGCCCCGAGGGCGGATTACCCGAAAAACTGTTTTTT. Its protein product is CASSPEGGLPEKLFF.